The 5 T cell receptor beta chains presented below share a single source sample, sequenced in a study of blood T cell repertoires in COVID-19. Assay used: immunoSEQ multiplex PCR; TCRdb lists only in-frame clones, some missing. The table includes about 280,000 clones, around 85% detected once. The sample was PBMCs or T cells enriched from blood (not recorded which). Receptors were obtained from a woman aged 50 to 60 who had recovered from COVID-19.

The rearrangement joins TRBV27 to TRBJ1-1, with 9 bases identical to TRBD1. V trimming: 2 bases; J trimming: 2 bases; junction bases outside the gene matches: 0. Germline V CDR1 and CDR2: MNHEY, SMNVEV (reference sequence). The CDR3 has 14 amino acids. CDR3 coding DNA: TGTGCCAGCAGTTTAACAGGGGGCAACACTGAAGCTTTCTTT. This encodes CASSLTGGNTEAFF.

The J gene is TRBJ1-2, the V gene TRBV3-1 (or the pseudogene TRBV3-2); 10 positions agree with TRBD1. J gave up 5 bases and V 4 bases, and 4 bases lay outside the gene matches. CDR1 is LGHDT, CDR2 YNNKEL, per germline (reference sequence). There are 14 residues in the CDR3. CDR3 DNA: TGTGCCAGCAGCCGACAGGGGGCGGGTTATGGCTACACCTTC. It specifies CASSRQGAGYGYTF.

V and J are TRBV5-1 and TRBJ1-6; D unresolved. Germline CDR1 reads SGHRS; CDR2 reads YFSETQ. The germline V and J ends were trimmed by 2 bases and 4 bases, with 7 bases remaining between them. This CDR3 region has 14 residues. The CDR3 nucleotides read TGCGCCAGCAGCTTTAGCACATATAATTCACCCCTCCACTTT. This sequence encodes CASSFSTYNSPLHF.

This clone has just one count. The chain has TRBV6-6 and TRBJ2-7; 9 bases are shared with TRBD2. After removal of 4 bases from V and 5 bases from J, the junction contained 12 bases not matched to a gene. Germline V lookup: CDR1 MNHNY, CDR2 SVGAGI (reference sequence). The CDR3 spans 16 residues. DNA of the CDR3: TGTGCCAGCAGTTTCAGCACCGGGACTAGCAGGGACGAGCAGTACTTC. It translates to CASSFSTGTSRDEQYF.

This chain links TRBV19 with TRBJ2-2, with 11 bases matching TRBD2. Germline CDR1 is LNHDA and CDR2 is SQIVND (reference sequence). This CDR3 has 16 amino acids. The trim removed 4 bases at V and 6 bases at J, leaving 7 bases unmatched. CDR3 protein: CASSNSGRAEAGELFF. In DNA, the CDR3 is TGTGCCAGTAGTAATAGCGGGAGGGCCGAGGCCGGGGAGCTGTTTTTT.